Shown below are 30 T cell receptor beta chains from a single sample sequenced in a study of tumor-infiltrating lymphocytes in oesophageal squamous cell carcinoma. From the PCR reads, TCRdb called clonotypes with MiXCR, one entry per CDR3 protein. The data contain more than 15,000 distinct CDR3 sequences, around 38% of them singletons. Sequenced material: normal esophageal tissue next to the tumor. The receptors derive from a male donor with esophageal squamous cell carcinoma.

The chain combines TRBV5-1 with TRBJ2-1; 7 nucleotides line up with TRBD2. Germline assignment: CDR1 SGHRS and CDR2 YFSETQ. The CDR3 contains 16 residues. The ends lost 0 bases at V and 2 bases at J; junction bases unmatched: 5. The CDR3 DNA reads TGCGCCAGCAGCTTGGTGGCTAGCGGAACCTACAATGAGCAGTTCTTC. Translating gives CASSLVASGTYNEQFF.

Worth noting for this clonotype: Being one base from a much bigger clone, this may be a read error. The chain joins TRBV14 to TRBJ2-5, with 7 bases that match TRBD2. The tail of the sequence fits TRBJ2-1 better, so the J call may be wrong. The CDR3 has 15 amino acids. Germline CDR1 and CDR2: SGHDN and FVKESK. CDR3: CASSQDLAVSYEQFF. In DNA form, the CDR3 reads TGTGCCAGCAGCCAAGACCTAGCGGTCTCCTACGAGCAGTTCTTC.

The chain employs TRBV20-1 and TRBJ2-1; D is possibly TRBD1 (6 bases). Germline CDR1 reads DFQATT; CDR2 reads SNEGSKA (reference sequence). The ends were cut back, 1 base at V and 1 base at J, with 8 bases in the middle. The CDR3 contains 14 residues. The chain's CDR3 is CSARVTGSYNEQFF. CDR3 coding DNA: TGCAGTGCTAGAGTTACAGGGTCCTACAATGAGCAGTTCTTC.

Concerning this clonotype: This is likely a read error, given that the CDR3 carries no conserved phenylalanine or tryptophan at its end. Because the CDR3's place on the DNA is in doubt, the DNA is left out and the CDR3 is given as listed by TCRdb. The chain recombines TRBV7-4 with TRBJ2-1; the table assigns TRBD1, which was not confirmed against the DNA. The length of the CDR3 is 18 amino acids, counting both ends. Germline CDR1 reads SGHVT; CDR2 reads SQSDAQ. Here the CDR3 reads CASSPDKGGDNYGYTFGS.

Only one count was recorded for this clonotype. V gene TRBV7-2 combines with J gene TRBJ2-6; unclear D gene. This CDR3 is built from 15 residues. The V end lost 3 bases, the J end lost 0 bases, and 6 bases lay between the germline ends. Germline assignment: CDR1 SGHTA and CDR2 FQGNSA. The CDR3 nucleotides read TGTGCCAGCAGCTTTGCTCTCTCTGGGGCCAACGTCCTGACTTTC. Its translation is CASSFALSGANVLTF.

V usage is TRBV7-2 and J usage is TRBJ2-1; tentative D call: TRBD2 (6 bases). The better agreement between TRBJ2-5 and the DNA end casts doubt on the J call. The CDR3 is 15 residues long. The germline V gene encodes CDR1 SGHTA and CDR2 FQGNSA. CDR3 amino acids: CASSSTRGVQETQYF. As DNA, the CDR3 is TGTGCCAGCAGCTCGACGCGGGGAGTCCAAGAGACCCAGTACTTC.

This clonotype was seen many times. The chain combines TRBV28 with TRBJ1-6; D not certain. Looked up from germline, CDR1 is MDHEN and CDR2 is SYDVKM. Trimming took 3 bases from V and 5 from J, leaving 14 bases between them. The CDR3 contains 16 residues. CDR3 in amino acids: CASSLEGRNNNSPLHF. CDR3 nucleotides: TGTGCCAGCAGTTTGGAGGGAAGAAATAATAATTCACCCCTCCACTTT.

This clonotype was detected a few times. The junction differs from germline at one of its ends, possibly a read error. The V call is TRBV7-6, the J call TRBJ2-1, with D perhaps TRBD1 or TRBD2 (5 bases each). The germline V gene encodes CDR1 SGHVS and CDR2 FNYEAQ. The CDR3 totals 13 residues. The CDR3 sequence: CASSPHGTNEQFF. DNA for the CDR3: TGTGCTAGCAGCCCCCATGGGACCAATGAGCAGTTCTTC. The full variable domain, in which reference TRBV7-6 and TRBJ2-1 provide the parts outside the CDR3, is GAGVSQSPRYKVTKRGQDVALRCDPISGHVSLYWYRQALGQGPEFLTYFNYEAQQDKSGLPNDRFSAERPEGSISTLTIQRTEQRDSAMYRCASSPHGTNEQFFGPGTRLTVL.

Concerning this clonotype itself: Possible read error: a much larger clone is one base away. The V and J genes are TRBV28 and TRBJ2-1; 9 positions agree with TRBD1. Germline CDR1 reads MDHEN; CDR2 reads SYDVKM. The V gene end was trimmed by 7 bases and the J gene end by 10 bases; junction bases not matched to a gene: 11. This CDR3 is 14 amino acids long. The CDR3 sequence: CASTWDREAYEQFF. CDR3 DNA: TGTGCCAGCACCTGGGACAGGGAGGCCTACGAGCAGTTCTTC.

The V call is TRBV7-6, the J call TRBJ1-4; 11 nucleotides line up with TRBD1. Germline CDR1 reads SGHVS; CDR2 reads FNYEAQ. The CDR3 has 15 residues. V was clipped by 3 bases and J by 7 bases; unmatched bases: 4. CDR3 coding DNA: TGTGCCAGCAGCTTGGCGGACAGGGGGCCTGAAAAACTGTTTTTT. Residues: CASSLADRGPEKLFF.

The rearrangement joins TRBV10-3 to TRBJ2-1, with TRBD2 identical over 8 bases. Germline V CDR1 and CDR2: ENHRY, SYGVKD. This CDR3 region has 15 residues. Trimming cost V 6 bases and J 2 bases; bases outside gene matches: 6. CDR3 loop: CAIRIDSGAYNEQFF. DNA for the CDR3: TGTGCCATCAGAATCGATAGCGGGGCCTACAATGAGCAGTTCTTC.

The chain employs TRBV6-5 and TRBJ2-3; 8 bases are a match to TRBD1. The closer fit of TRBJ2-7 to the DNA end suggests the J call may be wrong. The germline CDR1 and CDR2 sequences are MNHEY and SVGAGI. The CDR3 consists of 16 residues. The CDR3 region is CASSYSKVGQGYEQYF. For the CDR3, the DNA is TGTGCCAGCAGTTACTCGAAAGTTGGACAGGGCTACGAGCAGTACTTC.

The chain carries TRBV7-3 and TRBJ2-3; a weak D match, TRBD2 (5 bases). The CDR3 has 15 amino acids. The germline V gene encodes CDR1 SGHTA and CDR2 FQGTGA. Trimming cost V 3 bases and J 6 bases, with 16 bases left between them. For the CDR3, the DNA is TGTGCCAGCAGCTTTTCCCGGGAAGGGTTTGATACGCAGTATTTT. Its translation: CASSFSREGFDTQYF.

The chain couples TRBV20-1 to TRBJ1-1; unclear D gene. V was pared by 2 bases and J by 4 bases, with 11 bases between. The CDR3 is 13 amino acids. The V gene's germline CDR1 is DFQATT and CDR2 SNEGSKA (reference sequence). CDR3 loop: CSARRQRGTEAFF. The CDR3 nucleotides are TGCAGTGCTAGAAGACAAAGAGGCACTGAAGCTTTCTTT.

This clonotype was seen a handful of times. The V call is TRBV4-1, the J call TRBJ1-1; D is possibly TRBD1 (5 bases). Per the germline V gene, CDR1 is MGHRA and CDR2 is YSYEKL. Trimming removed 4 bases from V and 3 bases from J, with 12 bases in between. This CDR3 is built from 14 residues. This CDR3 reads CASSLSAGDTEAFF. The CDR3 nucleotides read TGCGCCAGCAGCCTCTCCGCGGGGGACACTGAAGCTTTCTTT.

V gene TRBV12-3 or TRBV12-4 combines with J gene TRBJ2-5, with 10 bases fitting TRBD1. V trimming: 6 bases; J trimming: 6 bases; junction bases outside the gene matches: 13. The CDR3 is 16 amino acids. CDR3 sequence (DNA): TGTGCCAGCAGCCCCGGGACAGGGGACGGTCGGAAGACCCAGTACTTC. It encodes CASSPGTGDGRKTQYF.

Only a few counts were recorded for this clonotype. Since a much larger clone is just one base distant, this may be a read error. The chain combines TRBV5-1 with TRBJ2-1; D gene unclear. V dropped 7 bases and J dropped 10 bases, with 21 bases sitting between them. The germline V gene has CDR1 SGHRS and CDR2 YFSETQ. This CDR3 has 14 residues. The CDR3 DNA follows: TGCGCCAGCCCAACAGACCTGGTGACCTACGAGCAGTTCTTC. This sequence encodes CASPTDLVTYEQFF.

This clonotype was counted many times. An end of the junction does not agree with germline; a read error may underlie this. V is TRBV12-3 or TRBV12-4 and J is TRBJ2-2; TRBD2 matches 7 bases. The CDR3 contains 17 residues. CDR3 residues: CASSLLRASGLTAELFF. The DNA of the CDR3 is TGTGCCAGCAGTTTACTTAGGGCTAGCGGACTCACCGCGGAGCTGTTTTTT.

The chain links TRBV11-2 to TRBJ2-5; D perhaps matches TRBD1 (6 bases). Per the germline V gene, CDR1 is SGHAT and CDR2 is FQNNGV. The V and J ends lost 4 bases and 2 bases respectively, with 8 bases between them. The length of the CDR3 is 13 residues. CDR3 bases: TGTGCCAGCAGCTGGACAGAACAAGAGACCCAGTACTTC. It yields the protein CASSWTEQETQYF.

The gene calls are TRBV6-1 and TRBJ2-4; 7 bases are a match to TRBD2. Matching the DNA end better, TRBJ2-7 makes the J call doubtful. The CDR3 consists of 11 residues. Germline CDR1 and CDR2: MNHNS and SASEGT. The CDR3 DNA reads TGTGCCAGCCGGGGGGTCTACGAGCAGTACTTC. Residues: CASRGVYEQYF.

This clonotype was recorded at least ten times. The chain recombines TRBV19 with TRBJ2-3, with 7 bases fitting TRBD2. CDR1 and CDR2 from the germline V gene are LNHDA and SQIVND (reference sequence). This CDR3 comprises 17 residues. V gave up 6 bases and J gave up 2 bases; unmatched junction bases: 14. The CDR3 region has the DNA TGTGCCAGTAGAAAACTCCTAAGCGGGATGCACACAGATACGCAGTATTTT. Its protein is CASRKLLSGMHTDTQYF.

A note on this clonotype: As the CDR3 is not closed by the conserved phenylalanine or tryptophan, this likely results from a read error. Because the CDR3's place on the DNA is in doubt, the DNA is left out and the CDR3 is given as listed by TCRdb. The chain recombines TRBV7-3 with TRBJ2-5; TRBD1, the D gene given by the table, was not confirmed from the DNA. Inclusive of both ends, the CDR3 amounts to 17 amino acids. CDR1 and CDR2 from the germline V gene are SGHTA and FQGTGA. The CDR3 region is CASSLTGRGTMATPSVS.

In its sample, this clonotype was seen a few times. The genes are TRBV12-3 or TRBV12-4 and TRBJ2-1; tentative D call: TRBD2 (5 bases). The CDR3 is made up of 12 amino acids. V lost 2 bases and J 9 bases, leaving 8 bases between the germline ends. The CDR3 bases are TGTGCCAGCAGTTTAATGGGGAGTGAGCAGTTCTTC. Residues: CASSLMGSEQFF.

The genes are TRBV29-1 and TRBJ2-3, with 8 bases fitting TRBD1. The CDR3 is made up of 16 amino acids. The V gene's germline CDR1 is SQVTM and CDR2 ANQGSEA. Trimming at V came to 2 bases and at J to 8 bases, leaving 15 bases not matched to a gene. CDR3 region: CSVENWTGRRRSTQYF. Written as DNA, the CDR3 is TGCAGCGTTGAAAATTGGACAGGGAGAAGGAGAAGTACGCAGTATTTT.

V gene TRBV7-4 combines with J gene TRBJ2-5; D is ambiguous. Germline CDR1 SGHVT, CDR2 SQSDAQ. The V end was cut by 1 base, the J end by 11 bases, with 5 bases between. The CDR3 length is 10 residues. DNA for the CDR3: TGTGCCAGCAGCTTAGATGCGCAGTACTTC. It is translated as CASSLDAQYF.

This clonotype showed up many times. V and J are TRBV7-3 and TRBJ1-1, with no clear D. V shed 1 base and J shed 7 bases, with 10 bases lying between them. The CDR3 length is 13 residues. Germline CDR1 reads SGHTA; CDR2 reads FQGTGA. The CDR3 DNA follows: TGTGCCAGCAGCTTAAATGTCGGAAATGAAGCTTTCTTT. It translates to CASSLNVGNEAFF. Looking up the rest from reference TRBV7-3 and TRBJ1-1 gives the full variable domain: GAGVSQTPSNKVTEKGKYVELRCDPISGHTALYWYRQSLGQGPEFLIYFQGTGAADDSGLPNDRFFAVRPEGSVSTLKIQRTERGDSAVYLCASSLNVGNEAFFGQGTRLTVV.

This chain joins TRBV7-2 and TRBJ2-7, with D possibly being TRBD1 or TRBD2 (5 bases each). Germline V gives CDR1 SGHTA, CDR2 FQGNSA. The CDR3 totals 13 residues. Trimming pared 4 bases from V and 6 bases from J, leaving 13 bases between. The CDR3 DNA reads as TGTGCCAGCAGCTCCGGTGGGGGAACCGAGCAGTACTTC. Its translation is CASSSGGGTEQYF.

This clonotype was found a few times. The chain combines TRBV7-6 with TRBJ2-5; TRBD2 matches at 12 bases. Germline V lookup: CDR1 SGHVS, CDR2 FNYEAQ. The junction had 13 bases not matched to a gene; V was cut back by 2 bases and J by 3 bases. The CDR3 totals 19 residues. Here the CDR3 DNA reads TGTGCCAGCAGCTTACGGTTCGCTAGCGGGGGGGATCGTAAAGAGACCCAGTACTTC. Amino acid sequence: CASSLRFASGGDRKETQYF.

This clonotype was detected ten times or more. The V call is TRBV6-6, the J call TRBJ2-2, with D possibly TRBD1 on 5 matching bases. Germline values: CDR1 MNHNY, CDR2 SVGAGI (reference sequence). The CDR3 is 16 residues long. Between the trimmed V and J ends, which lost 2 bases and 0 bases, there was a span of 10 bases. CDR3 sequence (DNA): TGTGCCAGCAGTTACGCAGGGTTCGCGAACACCGGGGAGCTGTTTTTT. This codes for CASSYAGFANTGELFF.

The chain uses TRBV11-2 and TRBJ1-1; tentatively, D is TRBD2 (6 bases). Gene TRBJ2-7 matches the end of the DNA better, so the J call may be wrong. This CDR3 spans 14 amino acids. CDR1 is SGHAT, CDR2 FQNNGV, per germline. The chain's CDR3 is CASSSGTYNNEQYF. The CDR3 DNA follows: TGTGCCAGCAGCTCAGGGACTTATAACAATGAGCAGTACTTC.